The sequence of this T cell receptor beta chain was determined in a study of Graves' ophthalmopathy and Graves' hyperthyroidism. Uncontrolled infections, pregnancy, lactation or other autoimmune diseases led to patient exclusion. Sampling less than 13 ml of fresh peripheral blood provided the PBMCs. Amplification targeted the TCR beta CDR3 regions, with RNA transcripts as the source material. HTBI primers primed a first-round RT-PCR, and a second-round multiplex PCR followed. TCRdb independently ran MiXCR on the multiplex PCR reads; one entry per CDR3 protein. The sample holds about 700,000 distinct CDR3 sequences, about 40% seen once. This clonotype was observed many times. Its specificity is not known. Study observations and caveats: The model predicted ophthalmopathy progression with 65% to 71% sensitivity and approximately 72% specificity.

The receptor was derived from an adult man with Graves' ophthalmopathy. Sequences were obtained from peripheral blood.

CDR3 region: CSAREEEYQPQHF. The CDR3 coding sequence is TGCAGTGCTAGGGAAGAGGAGTATCAGCCCCAGCATTTT. The chain carries TRBV20-1 and TRBJ1-5; D is ambiguous. The germline V and J ends were trimmed by 3 bases and 5 bases, with 11 bases remaining between them. From germline, CDR1 is DFQATT and CDR2 SNEGSKA (reference sequence). CDR3 length equals 13 residues.